These 14 T cell receptor beta chains were all obtained from the same sample, sequenced in a study of shared clonotypes between healthy human individuals (dated by TCRdb to about 2020). Library generation was performed with the immunoSEQ multiplex PCR assay. TCRdb retrieved this table from immuneACCESS and kept in-frame rearrangements only. Not all clones are present; in checked studies, unresolved V genes account for under half, and no reason is known for the remainder. The sample profile shows around 2.5 million clones; roughly 93% of them were found once. More than 0.35% of the sample rests with the top ten. The sample comprised naive CD4+ T cells from PBMCs. Interpreted using the paper, the cell subset or site label stands for: CD45RA+ positively selected. These receptors all stem from a man between 18 and 35 years old in good health. Some clones in this sample may be carry-over from other donors' samples.

J is TRBJ2-1 and V is TRBV6-5; possible D gene TRBD1, 5 bases. Germline-derived CDR1 and CDR2 are MNHEY and SVGAGI. This CDR3 has 15 amino acids. The V and J ends lost 0 bases and 8 bases respectively, with 14 bases between them. CDR3 residues: CASSYSGPWGDEQFF. CDR3 coding DNA: TGTGCCAGCAGTTACTCGGGGCCGTGGGGCGATGAGCAGTTCTTC.

This chain connects TRBV28 to TRBJ2-2; D unresolved. The CDR3 is 15 amino acids. V was trimmed by 3 bases and J by 2 bases, leaving 10 bases between them. Germline CDR1 and CDR2: MDHEN and SYDVKM. CDR3 nucleotide sequence: TGTGCCAGCAGTTTCATCCCGGGTAACACCGGGGAGCTGTTTTTT. Translating it yields CASSFIPGNTGELFF. Full variable domain (missing parts from reference TRBV28 and TRBJ2-2): DVKVTQSSRYLVKRTGEKVFLECVQDMDHENMFWYRQDPGLGLRLIYFSYDVKMKEKGDIPEGYSVSREKKERFSLILESASTNQTSMYLCASSFIPGNTGELFFGEGSRLTVL.

The gene calls are TRBV5-1 and TRBJ2-4, with 8 bases identical to TRBD1. The V gene end was trimmed by 3 bases and the J gene end by 8 bases; junction bases not matched to a gene: 13. Germline loops: CDR1 SGHRS, CDR2 YFSETQ. The CDR3 length is 16 residues. CDR3 amino acids: CASSSRTGLKWDIQYF. CDR3 nucleotide sequence: TGCGCCAGCAGCTCCAGGACAGGGCTTAAGTGGGACATTCAGTACTTC.

Comments on this clone: Other DNA sequences in this sample translate to the same CDR3. V usage is TRBV25-1 and J usage is TRBJ1-4; no clear D gene. The length of the CDR3 is 12 residues. V lost 3 bases and J 8 bases, leaving 7 bases between the germline ends. Germline assignment: CDR1 MGHDK and CDR2 SYGVNS. The CDR3 region is CASSDRGEKLFF. CDR3 bases: TGTGCCAGCAGTGACCGTGGGGAAAAACTGTTTTTT. Using reference TRBV25-1 and TRBJ1-4 for the parts outside the CDR3, the full variable domain is EADIYQTPRYLVIGTGKKITLECSQTMGHDKMYWYQQDPGMELHLIHYSYGVNSTEKGDLSSESTVSRIRTEHFPLTLESARPSHTSQYLCASSDRGEKLFFGSGTQLSVL.

The V and J genes are TRBV7-6 and TRBJ2-7, with D possibly being TRBD1 (8 bases). The CDR3 has 16 residues. CDR1 SGHVS and CDR2 FNYEAQ come from the germline V gene. The V gene lost 4 bases and the J gene lost 12 bases, with 28 bases spanning the gap. The CDR3 DNA sequence: TGTGCCAGCAGCTATTCTCGGGGGGACAGGAAGGGGACTGTGTACTTC. Amino acid sequence: CASSYSRGDRKGTVYF.

This clone was detected once. The gene calls are TRBV27 and TRBJ2-7; TRBD2 aligns across 12 bases. V was clipped by 0 bases and J by 6 bases; unmatched bases: 12. The CDR3 runs to 18 residues. CDR1 and CDR2 (germline): MNHEY, SMNVEV (reference sequence). The CDR3 loop is CASSLSGSWLAGGGEQYF. The CDR3 bases are TGTGCCAGCAGTTTATCCGGATCGTGGCTAGCGGGAGGGGGCGAGCAGTACTTC.

The V and J genes are TRBV27 and TRBJ2-5; 8 nucleotides match TRBD1. Germline V gene lookup returns CDR1 MNHEY and CDR2 SMNVEV (reference sequence). Germline trimming cut 5 bases from V and 6 bases from J; bases unmatched to any gene: 14. The CDR3 runs to 16 residues. In DNA form, the CDR3 reads TGTGCCAGCAGTCCAACCCCGGGTGGACAGGGCCAGACCCAGTACTTC. Amino acids: CASSPTPGGQGQTQYF.

The rearrangement uses TRBV6-5 and TRBJ2-7, with D perhaps matching TRBD2 (6 bases). V lost 2 bases and J 0 bases, leaving 11 bases between the germline ends. CDR1 is MNHEY and CDR2 is SVGAGI in the germline V gene. The length of the CDR3 is 15 residues. The CDR3 here is CASSYGGSRSYEQYF. The CDR3 nucleotides are TGTGCCAGCAGTTACGGGGGGTCTCGCTCCTACGAGCAGTACTTC.

As concerns this clone: This same CDR3 is encoded by further DNA sequences in the sample. The chain joins TRBV9 to TRBJ2-2; maybe TRBD1 (5 bases). This CDR3 has 15 residues. Trimming removed 0 bases from V and 0 bases from J, with 6 bases in between. Germline-derived CDR1 and CDR2 are SGDLS and YYNGEE. CDR3 DNA sequence: TGTGCCAGCAGCGTAGGGGGCGCGAACACCGGGGAGCTGTTTTTT. Amino acids: CASSVGGANTGELFF.

V usage is TRBV9 and J usage is TRBJ2-2; perhaps TRBD2 as D (5 bases). The CDR3 has 16 amino acids. The V end lost 0 bases, the J end lost 5 bases, and 14 bases lay between the germline ends. Germline loops: CDR1 SGDLS, CDR2 YYNGEE. This CDR3 is CASSVGVSGMTGELFF. CDR3 nucleotides: TGTGCCAGCAGCGTAGGGGTCTCGGGGATGACCGGGGAGCTGTTTTTT.

The rearrangement links TRBV28 to TRBJ2-7, with 13 bases matching TRBD2. The CDR3 contains 17 residues. From germline, CDR1 is MDHEN and CDR2 SYDVKM. J was trimmed by 3 bases and V by 2 bases; bases with no gene match: 7. The CDR3 loop is CASSLPLGLAGVYEQYF. CDR3 nucleotides: TGTGCCAGCAGTTTACCCCTCGGACTAGCGGGGGTCTACGAGCAGTACTTC.

This clone has only one observation. The V gene is TRBV18, the J gene TRBJ2-7; no reliable D call. This CDR3 spans 13 amino acids. V shed 6 bases and J shed 7 bases, with 16 bases lying between them. In germline, CDR1 is KGHSH, CDR2 LQKENI. The CDR3 sequence: CASSPLGIREQYF. CDR3 nucleotides: TGTGCCAGCTCCCCCCTGGGGATCAGAGAGCAGTACTTC.

Concerning this clone itself: The missing conserved phenylalanine or tryptophan at the end of this CDR3 makes a read error likely. This chain connects TRBV9 to TRBJ1-4; 8 bases align to TRBD1. Germline-derived CDR1 and CDR2 are SGDLS and YYNGEE. The CDR3 consists of 17 residues. The V gene end was trimmed by 0 bases and the J gene end by 7 bases; junction bases not matched to a gene: 11. The CDR3 region has the DNA TGTGCCAGCAGCGTAGGGCCCTCCAGGGGGCGGAGTGAAAAACTGTTTTCT. Protein: CASSVGPSRGRSEKLFS.

The CDR3 region has the DNA TGCAGTGCTTCCGGGACAGGGTACTGGACCTTC. Protein product: CSASGTGYWTF. The V and J genes are TRBV20-1 and TRBJ1-2, with 9 bases matching TRBD1. With V trimmed by 5 bases and J by 14 bases, 9 bases remained unmatched. There are 11 residues in the CDR3. The germline V gene encodes CDR1 DFQATT and CDR2 SNEGSKA (reference sequence).